The rows below give T cell receptor beta chains drawn from one sample of a study of brain metastases from non-small cell lung cancer. Sequenced by immunoSEQ multiplex PCR; TCRdb stores in-frame clones only, minus some. Among 3,000 to 3,500 clones listed, about 95% were seen once. The sample was tumor-adjacent normal tissue. These receptors were taken from a donor over 35 with non-small cell lung cancer. The CDR3 runs from the conserved cysteine through the conserved F or W. The order of the fields is J gene, D gene, clone size, V gene, CDR3 DNA, CDR3 protein. A D gene is named only where the DNA matches it firmly. Expanded clones get a size class; other rows say once, few or many, or leave the size out.

j_call: TRBJ2-2
d_call: TRBD2
clone_size: .
v_call: TRBV28
cdr3_nt: TGTGCCAGCAGTTTATTAGCGGGAGGCACCGGGGAGCTGTTTTTT
cdr3_aa: CASSLLAGGTGELFF

j_call: TRBJ1-2
d_call: TRBD1
clone_size: once
v_call: TRBV30
cdr3_nt: TGTGCCTGGAGTAGGACAGGGAACTATGGCTACACCTTC
cdr3_aa: CAWSRTGNYGYTF

j_call: TRBJ1-1
d_call: .
clone_size: .
v_call: TRBV5-1
cdr3_nt: TGCGCCAGCAGCTTGGACAGGACGGGCACTGAAGCTTTCTTT
cdr3_aa: CASSLDRTGTEAFF

j_call: TRBJ2-3
d_call: .
clone_size: .
v_call: TRBV24-1
cdr3_nt: TGTGCCACCAGTTCGGGGGCAAGTACGCAGTATTTT
cdr3_aa: CATSSGASTQYF

j_call: TRBJ1-4
d_call: .
clone_size: .
v_call: TRBV5-1
cdr3_nt: TGCGCCAGCAGCCCTGGAGGGAGGGCAGGGAATGAAAAACTGTTTTTT
cdr3_aa: CASSPGGRAGNEKLFF

j_call: TRBJ2-1
d_call: TRBD2
clone_size: .
v_call: TRBV5-1
cdr3_nt: TGCGCCAGCAGCTCTGGGACTAGCGAGAGTTTTAACAATGAGCAGTTCTTC
cdr3_aa: CASSSGTSESFNNEQFF

j_call: TRBJ2-4
d_call: .
clone_size: .
v_call: TRBV5-5
cdr3_nt: TGTGCCAGCAGCTTTCTAGATGCTGGGAACATTCAGTACTTC
cdr3_aa: CASSFLDAGNIQYF

j_call: TRBJ2-7
d_call: .
clone_size: few
v_call: TRBV10-3
cdr3_nt: TGTGCCATCAGTGAGGGGGGGCCCGACTCCTACGAGCAGTACTTC
cdr3_aa: CAISEGGPDSYEQYF

j_call: TRBJ2-5
d_call: TRBD2
clone_size: .
v_call: TRBV7-9
cdr3_nt: TGTGCCAGCAGACCGACTAGCGGGGGGGCCCAAGAGACCCAGTACTTC
cdr3_aa: CASRPTSGGAQETQYF

j_call: TRBJ2-7
d_call: .
clone_size: .
v_call: TRBV19
cdr3_nt: TGTGCCAGTAAGGGGGGACCGAGCTCCTACGAGCAGTACTTC
cdr3_aa: CASKGGPSSYEQYF

j_call: TRBJ2-7
d_call: .
clone_size: .
v_call: TRBV28
cdr3_nt: TGTGCCAGCAGTTCCCGCAACACGGCCGGGGTCTACGAGCAGTACTTC
cdr3_aa: CASSSRNTAGVYEQYF

j_call: TRBJ1-1
d_call: .
clone_size: .
v_call: TRBV10-3
cdr3_nt: TGTGCCATCAGTGAGGAGGGGGGCGACGTCACTGAAGCTTTCTTT
cdr3_aa: CAISEEGGDVTEAFF

j_call: TRBJ2-5
d_call: TRBD2
clone_size: .
v_call: TRBV11-2
cdr3_nt: TGTGCCAGCAGCTTAGGCCTGGCTAGCGGGCAAGAGACCCAGTACTTC
cdr3_aa: CASSLGLASGQETQYF

j_call: TRBJ2-7
d_call: .
clone_size: .
v_call: TRBV9
cdr3_nt: TGTGCCAGCAGTGTCCAACAGCGCTCCTACGAGCAGTACTTC
cdr3_aa: CASSVQQRSYEQYF